The source of this T cell receptor (beta chain) is a study of blood T cell repertoires in COVID-19. Germline values: CDR1 LGHDT, CDR2 YNNKEL (reference sequence). V was pared by 3 bases and J by 4 bases, with 11 bases of the junction left unmatched. The CDR3 totals 16 residues. In the original analysis: Amplification from reference gene primers served as the basis for estimated nucleated cell counts. Some clones are missing from TCRdb's copy, which holds only in-frame ones; the method was immunoSEQ multiplex PCR. Clone size and V and J calls were adopted from that table, with D and trimming inferred from the DNA. Among approximately 77,000 clones listed, roughly four fifths were seen once.

The J gene is TRBJ1-2, the V gene TRBV3-1 (or the pseudogene TRBV3-2); 7 bases align to TRBD1. The sequencing input was peripheral blood. The sequence was obtained from a man in his 70s with active or convalescent COVID-19. CDR3 nucleotide sequence: TGTGCCAGCAGCCATCTACAGGGGAGCGGTTCCTATGGCTACACCTTC. Its translation: CASSHLQGSGSYGYTF.